Included here is one TCR beta chain sequence, with context. The antigen is unknown. This sample is part of a study of human CD8 memory T cell subsets. This CDR3 comprises 12 residues. The germline V gene has CDR1 MNHEY and CDR2 SVGEGT. V dropped 5 bases and J dropped 5 bases, with 7 bases sitting between them. Findings and limits, study-wide: Precursor exhausted and stem-like memory T cell repertoires shared minimal overlap.

UMI-labeled 5' RACE yielded the TCR beta libraries. TCRdb redid the calling of the 5' RACE reads with MiXCR, one entry per CDR3 protein. The sample includes thousands of distinct CDR3 sequences, 3.9% of them seen just once. This clonotype originated in a human donor in good health. This sequence joins TRBV6-2 or TRBV6-3 and TRBJ2-1, with unresolved D. The sequenced sample was CD8+ T cells from PBMCs. The CDR3 DNA is TGTGCCAGCAGTCCCTTTGACAATGAGCAGTTCTTC. It translates to CASSPFDNEQFF.